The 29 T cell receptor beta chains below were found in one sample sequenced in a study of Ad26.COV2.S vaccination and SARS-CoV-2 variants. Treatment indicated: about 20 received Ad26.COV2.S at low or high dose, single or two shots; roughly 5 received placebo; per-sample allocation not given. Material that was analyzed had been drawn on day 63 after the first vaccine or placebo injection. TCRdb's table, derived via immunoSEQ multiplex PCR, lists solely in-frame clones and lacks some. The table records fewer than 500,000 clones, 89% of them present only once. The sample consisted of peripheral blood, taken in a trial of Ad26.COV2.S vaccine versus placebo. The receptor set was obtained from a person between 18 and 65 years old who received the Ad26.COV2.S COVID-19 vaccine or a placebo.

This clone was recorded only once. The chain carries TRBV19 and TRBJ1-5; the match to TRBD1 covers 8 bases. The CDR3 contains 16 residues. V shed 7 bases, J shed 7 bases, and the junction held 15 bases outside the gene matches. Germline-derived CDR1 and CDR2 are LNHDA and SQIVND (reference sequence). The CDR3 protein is CASNFGGGQGGQPQHF. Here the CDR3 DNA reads TGTGCCAGTAACTTCGGGGGAGGACAGGGAGGACAGCCCCAGCATTTT.

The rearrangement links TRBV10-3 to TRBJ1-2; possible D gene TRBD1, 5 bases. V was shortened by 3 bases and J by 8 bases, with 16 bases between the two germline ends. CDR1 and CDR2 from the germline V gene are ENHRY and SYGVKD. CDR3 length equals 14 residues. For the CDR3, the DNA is TGTGCCATCAGTGACTTGGGACCTGCGCCAGGCTACACCTTC. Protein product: CAISDLGPAPGYTF.

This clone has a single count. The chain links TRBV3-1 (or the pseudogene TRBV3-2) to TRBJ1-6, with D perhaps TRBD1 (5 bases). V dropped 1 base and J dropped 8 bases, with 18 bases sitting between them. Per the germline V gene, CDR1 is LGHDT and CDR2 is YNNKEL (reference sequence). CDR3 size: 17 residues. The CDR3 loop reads CASSQGGGGARDSPLHF. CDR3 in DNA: TGTGCCAGCAGCCAAGGGGGTGGGGGAGCCCGGGATTCACCCCTCCACTTT.

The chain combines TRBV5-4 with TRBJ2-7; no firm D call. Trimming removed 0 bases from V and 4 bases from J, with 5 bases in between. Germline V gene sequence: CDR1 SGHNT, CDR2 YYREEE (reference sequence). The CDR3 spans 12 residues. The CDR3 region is CASSLDFYEQYF. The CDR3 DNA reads TGTGCCAGCAGCTTGGACTTTTACGAGCAGTACTTC.

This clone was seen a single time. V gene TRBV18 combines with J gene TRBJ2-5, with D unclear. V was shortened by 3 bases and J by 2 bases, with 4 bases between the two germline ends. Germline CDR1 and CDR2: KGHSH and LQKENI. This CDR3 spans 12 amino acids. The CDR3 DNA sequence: TGTGCCAGCTCACCCCAACAAGAGACCCAGTACTTC. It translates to CASSPQQETQYF. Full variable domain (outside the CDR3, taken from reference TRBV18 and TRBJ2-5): NAGVMQNPRHLVRRRGQEARLRCSPMKGHSHVYWYRQLPEEGLKFMVYLQKENIIDESGMPKERFSAEFPKEGPSILRIQQVVRGDSAAYFCASSPQQETQYFGPGTRLLVL.

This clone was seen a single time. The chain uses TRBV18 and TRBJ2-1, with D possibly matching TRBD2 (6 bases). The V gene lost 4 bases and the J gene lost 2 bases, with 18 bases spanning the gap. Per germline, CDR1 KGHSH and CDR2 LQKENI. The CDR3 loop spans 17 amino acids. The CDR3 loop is CASSRGRKTLTYNEQFF. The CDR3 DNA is TGTGCCAGCTCACGAGGGAGGAAGACGTTAACCTACAATGAGCAGTTCTTC.

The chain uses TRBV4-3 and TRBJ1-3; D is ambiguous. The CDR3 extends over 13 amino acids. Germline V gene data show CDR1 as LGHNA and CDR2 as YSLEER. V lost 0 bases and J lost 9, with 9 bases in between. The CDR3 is CASSQEWSGTIYF. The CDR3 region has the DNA TGCGCCAGCAGCCAAGAGTGGTCCGGCACCATATATTTT.

In DNA form, the CDR3 reads TGTGCCAGTAGTATACATCGGGGGGCAGACACTGAAGCTTTCTTT. It translates to CASSIHRGADTEAFF. V gene TRBV19 combines with J gene TRBJ1-1, with D possibly matching TRBD1 (6 bases). V lost 2 bases to trimming and J lost 3 bases, with 13 bases between them. This CDR3 is built from 15 residues. Germline-derived CDR1 and CDR2 are LNHDA and SQIVND (reference sequence).

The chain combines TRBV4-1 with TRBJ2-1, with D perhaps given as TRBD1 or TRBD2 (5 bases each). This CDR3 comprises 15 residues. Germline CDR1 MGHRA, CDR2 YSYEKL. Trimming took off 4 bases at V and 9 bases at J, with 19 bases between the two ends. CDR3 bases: TGCGCCAGCAGCCCCACCGGGACGGTGGGCCGTGAGCAGTTCTTC. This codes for CASSPTGTVGREQFF.

CDR3 sequence reads: CASSYGGSGAYEQYV. CDR3 nucleotide sequence: TGTGCCAGCAGTTACGGAGGGAGCGGTGCATACGAGCAGTACGTC. The chain links TRBV6-2 or TRBV6-3 to TRBJ2-7, with a tentative D call TRBD2 (6 bases). CDR1 and CDR2 (germline): MNHEY, SVGEGT. The germline V and J ends were trimmed by 2 bases and 4 bases, with 15 bases remaining between them. The CDR3 runs to 15 residues.

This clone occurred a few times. This chain's CDR3 is CASSKALQGLGVHQPQHF. As DNA, the CDR3 is TGTGCCAGCAGCAAAGCGCTACAGGGCCTAGGGGTTCATCAGCCCCAGCATTTT. V usage is TRBV21-1 and J usage is TRBJ1-5; no DNA check was done on the table's D call, TRBD1. TRBV21-1 is reported as a pseudogene. This CDR3 has 18 amino acids.

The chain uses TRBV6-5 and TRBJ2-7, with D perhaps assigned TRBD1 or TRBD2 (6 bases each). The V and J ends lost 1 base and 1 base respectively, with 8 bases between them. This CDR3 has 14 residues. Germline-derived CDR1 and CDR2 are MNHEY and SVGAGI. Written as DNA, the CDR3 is TGTGCCAGCAGTTACTGGGGGGCTTCCTACGAGCAGTACTTC. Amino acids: CASSYWGASYEQYF.

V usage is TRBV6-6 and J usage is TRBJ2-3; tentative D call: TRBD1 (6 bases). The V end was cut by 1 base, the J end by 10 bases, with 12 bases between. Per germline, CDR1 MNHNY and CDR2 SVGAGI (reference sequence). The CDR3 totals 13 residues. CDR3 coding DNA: TGTGCCAGCAGTTACTTTCGACAGGAGGCGCAGTATTTT. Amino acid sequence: CASSYFRQEAQYF.

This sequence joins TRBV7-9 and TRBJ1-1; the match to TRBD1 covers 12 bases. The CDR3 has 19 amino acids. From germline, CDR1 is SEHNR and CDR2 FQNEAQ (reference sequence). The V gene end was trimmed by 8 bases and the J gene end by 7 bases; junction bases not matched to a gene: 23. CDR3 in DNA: TGTGCCAGCCATACGGGAACTCACGGGACAGGGGGCCTTAAGGATGAAGCTTTCTTT. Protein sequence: CASHTGTHGTGGLKDEAFF.

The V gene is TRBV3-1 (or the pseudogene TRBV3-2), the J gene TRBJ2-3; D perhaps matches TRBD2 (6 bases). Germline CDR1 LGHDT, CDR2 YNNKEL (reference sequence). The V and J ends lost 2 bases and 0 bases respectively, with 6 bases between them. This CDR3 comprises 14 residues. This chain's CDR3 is CASSQRGSTDTQYF. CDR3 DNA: TGTGCCAGCAGCCAACGGGGGAGCACAGATACGCAGTATTTT.

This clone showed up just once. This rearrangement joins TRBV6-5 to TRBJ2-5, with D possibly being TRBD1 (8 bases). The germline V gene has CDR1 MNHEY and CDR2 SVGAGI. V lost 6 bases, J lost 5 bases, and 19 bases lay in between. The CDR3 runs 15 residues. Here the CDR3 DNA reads TGTGCCAGCAGACAGGACAGGGAGGGAGAGGAGACCCAGTACTTC. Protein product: CASRQDREGEETQYF.

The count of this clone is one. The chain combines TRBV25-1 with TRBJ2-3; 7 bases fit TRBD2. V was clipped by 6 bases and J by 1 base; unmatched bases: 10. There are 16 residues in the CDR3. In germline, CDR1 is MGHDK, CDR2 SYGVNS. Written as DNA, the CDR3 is TGTGCCAGCAGCCAACTAGCGACGGTAGGCACAGATACGCAGTATTTT. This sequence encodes CASSQLATVGTDTQYF. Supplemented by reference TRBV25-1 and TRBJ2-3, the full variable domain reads EADIYQTPRYLVIGTGKKITLECSQTMGHDKMYWYQQDPGMELHLIHYSYGVNSTEKGDLSSESTVSRIRTEHFPLTLESARPSHTSQYLCASSQLATVGTDTQYFGPGTRLTVL.

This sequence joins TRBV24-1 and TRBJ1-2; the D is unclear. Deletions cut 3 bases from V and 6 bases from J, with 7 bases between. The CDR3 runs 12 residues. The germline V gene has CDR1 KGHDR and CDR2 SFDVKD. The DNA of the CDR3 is TGTGCCACCAGTGATGCCAGAAATGGCTACACCTTC. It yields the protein CATSDARNGYTF.

The CDR3 DNA is TGTGCCACCGCGGGGACAGGGGGAGTTGACAATGAGCAGTTCTTC. Its protein is CATAGTGGVDNEQFF. The V call is TRBV19, the J call TRBJ2-1; 11 bases are a match to TRBD1. J lost 5 bases, V lost 10 bases, and 10 bases had no gene match. The CDR3 totals 15 residues. CDR1 LNHDA and CDR2 SQIVND come from the germline V gene (reference sequence). The variable domain in full, completed from reference TRBV19 and TRBJ2-1, reads DGGITQSPKYLFRKEGQNVTLSCEQNLNHDAMYWYRQDPGQGLRLIYYSQIVNDFQKGDIAEGYSVSREKKESFPLTVTSAQKNPTAFYLCATAGTGGVDNEQFFGPGTRLTVL.

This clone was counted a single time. CDR3 nucleotide sequence: TGTGCCAGCAGCGTTAGGGCTAGAGTCCAAGAGACCCAGTACTTC. Its protein is CASSVRARVQETQYF. The gene calls are TRBV9 and TRBJ2-5, with D unclear. Germline CDR1 reads SGDLS; CDR2 reads YYNGEE. This CDR3 has 15 residues. V lost 2 bases, J lost 1 base, and 12 bases lay in between.

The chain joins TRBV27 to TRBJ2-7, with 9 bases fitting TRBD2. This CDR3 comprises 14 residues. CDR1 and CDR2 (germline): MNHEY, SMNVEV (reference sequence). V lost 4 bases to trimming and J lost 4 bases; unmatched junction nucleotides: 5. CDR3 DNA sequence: TGTGCCAGCAGTTCGCAGCGGGGGGCGTACGAGCAGTACTTC. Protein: CASSSQRGAYEQYF.

CDR3 sequence (DNA): TGTGCCAGCAGTCCCGGGGGCTACGAGCAGTACTTC. Translating it yields CASSPGGYEQYF. The chain employs TRBV6-2 or TRBV6-3 and TRBJ2-7; D is perhaps TRBD2 (6 bases). This CDR3 is built from 12 residues. Trimming took off 5 bases at V and 3 bases at J, with 8 bases between the two ends. Per germline, CDR1 MNHEY and CDR2 SVGEGT.

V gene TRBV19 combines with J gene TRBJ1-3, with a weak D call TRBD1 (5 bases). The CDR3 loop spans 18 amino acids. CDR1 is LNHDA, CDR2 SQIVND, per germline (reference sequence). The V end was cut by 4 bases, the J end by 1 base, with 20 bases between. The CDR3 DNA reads TGTGCCAGTAGTAGGGGACGGAGACAGCGCGATTCTGGAAACACCATATATTTT. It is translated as CASSRGRRQRDSGNTIYF.

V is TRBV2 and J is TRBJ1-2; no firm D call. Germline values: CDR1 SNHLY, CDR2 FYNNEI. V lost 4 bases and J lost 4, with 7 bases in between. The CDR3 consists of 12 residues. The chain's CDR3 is CASSGPRYGYTF. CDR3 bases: TGTGCCAGCAGTGGCCCCCGCTATGGCTACACCTTC.

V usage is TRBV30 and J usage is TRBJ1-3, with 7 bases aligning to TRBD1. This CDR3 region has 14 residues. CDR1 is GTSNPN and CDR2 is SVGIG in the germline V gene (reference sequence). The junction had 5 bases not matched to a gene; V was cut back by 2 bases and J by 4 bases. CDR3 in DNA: TGTGCCTGGAGTACGACAGGGTCCGGAAACACCATATATTTT. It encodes CAWSTTGSGNTIYF.

CDR3 protein: CAWSPWTGMNTEAFF. For the CDR3, the DNA is TGTGCCTGGAGTCCTTGGACAGGGATGAACACTGAAGCTTTCTTT. The V call is TRBV30, the J call TRBJ1-1; 8 nucleotides align to TRBD1. The V gene end was trimmed by 2 bases and the J gene end by 0 bases; junction bases not matched to a gene: 5. Germline CDR1 reads GTSNPN; CDR2 reads SVGIG (reference sequence). The CDR3 has 15 amino acids.

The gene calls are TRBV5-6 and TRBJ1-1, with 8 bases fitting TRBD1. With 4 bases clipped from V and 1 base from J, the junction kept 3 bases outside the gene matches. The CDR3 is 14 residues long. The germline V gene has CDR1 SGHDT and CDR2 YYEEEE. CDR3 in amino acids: CASSPGTGNTEAFF. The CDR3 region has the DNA TGTGCCAGCAGCCCGGGGACAGGGAACACTGAAGCTTTCTTT. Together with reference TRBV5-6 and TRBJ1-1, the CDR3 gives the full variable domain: DAGVTQSPTHLIKTRGQQVTLRCSPKSGHDTVSWYQQALGQGPQFIFQYYEEEERQRGNFPDRFSGHQFPNYSSELNVNALLLGDSALYLCASSPGTGNTEAFFGQGTRLTVV.

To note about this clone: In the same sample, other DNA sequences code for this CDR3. The CDR3 is CASSSGQGGEQYV. The CDR3 nucleotides are TGCGCCAGCAGCTCGGGCCAGGGCGGCGAGCAGTACGTC. This rearrangement joins TRBV5-1 to TRBJ2-7; possibly TRBD1 for D (5 bases). The germline V gene encodes CDR1 SGHRS and CDR2 YFSETQ. Trimming cost V 3 bases and J 6 bases, with 13 bases left between them. CDR3 length: 13 amino acids.

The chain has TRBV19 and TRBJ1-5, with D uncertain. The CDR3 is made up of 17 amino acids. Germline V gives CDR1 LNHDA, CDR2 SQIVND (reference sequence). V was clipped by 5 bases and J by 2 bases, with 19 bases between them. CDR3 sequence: CASSPLYRRAGNQPQHF. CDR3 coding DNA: TGTGCCAGTAGTCCGCTTTATAGGCGTGCGGGCAATCAGCCCCAGCATTTT.